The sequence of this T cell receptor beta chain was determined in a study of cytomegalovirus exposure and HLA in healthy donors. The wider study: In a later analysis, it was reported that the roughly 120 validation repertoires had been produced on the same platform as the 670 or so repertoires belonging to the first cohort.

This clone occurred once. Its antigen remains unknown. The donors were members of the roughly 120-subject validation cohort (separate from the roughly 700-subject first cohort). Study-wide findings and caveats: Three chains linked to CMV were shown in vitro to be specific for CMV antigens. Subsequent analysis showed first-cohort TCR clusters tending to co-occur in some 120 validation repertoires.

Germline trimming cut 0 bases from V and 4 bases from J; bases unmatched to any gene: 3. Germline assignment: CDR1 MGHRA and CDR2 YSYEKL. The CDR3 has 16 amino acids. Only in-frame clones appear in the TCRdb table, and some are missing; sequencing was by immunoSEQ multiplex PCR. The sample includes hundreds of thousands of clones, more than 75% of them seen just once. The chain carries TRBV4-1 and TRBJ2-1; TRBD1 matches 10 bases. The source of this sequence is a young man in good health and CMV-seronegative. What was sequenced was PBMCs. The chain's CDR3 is CASSQDRTGGYNEQFF. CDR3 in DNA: TGCGCCAGCAGCCAAGATCGGACAGGGGGGTACAATGAGCAGTTCTTC.